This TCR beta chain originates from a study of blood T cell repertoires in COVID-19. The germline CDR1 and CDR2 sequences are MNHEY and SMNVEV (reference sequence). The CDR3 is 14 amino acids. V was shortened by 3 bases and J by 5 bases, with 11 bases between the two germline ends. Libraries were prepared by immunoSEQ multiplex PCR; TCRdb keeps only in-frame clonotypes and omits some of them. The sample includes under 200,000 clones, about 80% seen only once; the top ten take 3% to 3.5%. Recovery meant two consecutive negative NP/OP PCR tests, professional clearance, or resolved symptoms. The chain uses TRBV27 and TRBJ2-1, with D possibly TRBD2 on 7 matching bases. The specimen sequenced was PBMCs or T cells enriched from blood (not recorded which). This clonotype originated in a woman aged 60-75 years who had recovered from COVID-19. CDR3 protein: CASSFRGGDNEQFF. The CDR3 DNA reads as TGTGCCAGCAGTTTTCGAGGGGGGGACAATGAGCAGTTCTTC.